This TCR beta chain was documented in a study of T cells after yellow fever vaccination. This clonotype was counted only a few times. Antigen specificity is unknown. V shed 4 bases and J shed 8 bases, with 19 bases lying between them. CDR3 length equals 15 residues. Per germline, CDR1 SGHRS and CDR2 YFSETQ. Each CDR3 protein gets one entry after TCRdb re-called the 5' RACE reads with MiXCR. This sample yields about 320,000 distinct CDR3 sequences, of which around 7% are seen a single time; roughly a sixth belongs to the top ten. General observations from the study: Among all clonotypes, a small share was observed in both CD4 and CD8 compartments. Post-booster repertoires contained most primary-vaccination clones again (96% CD4, 88% CD8).

V is TRBV5-1 and J is TRBJ2-1; D gene uncertain. The sequencing here drew on PBMCs, taken about 41 days after the first yellow fever vaccination. The receptor comes from a man between 18 and 29 years old who received the YFV17D yellow fever vaccine. The CDR3: CASSSIVRVHDEQFF. As DNA, the CDR3 is TGCGCCAGCAGCAGCATCGTTCGGGTGCACGATGAGCAGTTCTTC. Drawing the rest from reference TRBV5-1 and TRBJ2-1, the complete variable domain is KAGVTQTPRYLIKTRGQQVTLSCSPISGHRSVSWYQQTPGQGLQFLFEYFSETQRNKGNFPGRFSGRQFSNSRSEMNVSTLELGDSALYLCASSSIVRVHDEQFFGPGTRLTVL.